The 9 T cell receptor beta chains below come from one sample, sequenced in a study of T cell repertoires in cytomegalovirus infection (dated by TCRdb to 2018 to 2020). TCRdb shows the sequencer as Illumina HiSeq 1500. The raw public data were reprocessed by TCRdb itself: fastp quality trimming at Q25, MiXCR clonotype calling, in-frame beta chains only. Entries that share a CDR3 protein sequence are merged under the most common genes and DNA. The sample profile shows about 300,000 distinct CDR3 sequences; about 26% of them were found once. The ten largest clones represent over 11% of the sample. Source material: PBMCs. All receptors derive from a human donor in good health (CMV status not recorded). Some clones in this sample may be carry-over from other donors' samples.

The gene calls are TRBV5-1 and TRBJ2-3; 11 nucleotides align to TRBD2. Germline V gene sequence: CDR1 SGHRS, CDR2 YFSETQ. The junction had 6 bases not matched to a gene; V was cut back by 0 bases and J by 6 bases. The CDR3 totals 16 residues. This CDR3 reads CASSLGSSGRTDTQYF. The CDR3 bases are TGCGCCAGCAGCTTGGGGTCTAGCGGGAGGACTGATACGCAGTATTTT. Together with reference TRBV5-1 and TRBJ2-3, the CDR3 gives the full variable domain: KAGVTQTPRYLIKTRGQQVTLSCSPISGHRSVSWYQQTPGQGLQFLFEYFSETQRNKGNFPGRFSGRQFSNSRSEMNVSTLELGDSALYLCASSLGSSGRTDTQYFGPGTRLTVL.

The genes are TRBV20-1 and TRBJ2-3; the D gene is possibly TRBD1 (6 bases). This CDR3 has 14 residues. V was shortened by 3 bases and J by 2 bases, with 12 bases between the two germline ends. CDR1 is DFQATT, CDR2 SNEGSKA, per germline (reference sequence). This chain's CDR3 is CSARQGPPTDTQYF. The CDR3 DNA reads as TGCAGTGCTAGGCAGGGGCCGCCCACAGATACGCAGTATTTT.

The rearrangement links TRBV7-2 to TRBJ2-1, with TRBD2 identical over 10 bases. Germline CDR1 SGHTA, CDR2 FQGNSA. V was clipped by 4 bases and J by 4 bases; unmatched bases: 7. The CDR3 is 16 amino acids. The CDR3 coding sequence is TGTGCCAGCAGCTCAATCCCGGGACTAGCGTACAATGAGCAGTTCTTC. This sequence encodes CASSSIPGLAYNEQFF.

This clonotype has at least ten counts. The CDR3: CASSLARSRGANQPQHF. The CDR3 coding sequence is TGTGCCAGCAGCTTAGCGCGGTCCAGGGGGGCCAATCAGCCCCAGCATTTT. The rearrangement uses TRBV7-2 and TRBJ1-5, with 7 nucleotides matching TRBD1. The V segment lost 0 bases and the J segment 3 bases; nucleotides outside the gene matches: 8. Germline V gene lookup returns CDR1 SGHTA and CDR2 FQGNSA. The CDR3 runs to 17 residues.

The CDR3 loop reads CSSFPGLAGDEQFF. The CDR3 nucleotides read TGCAGTTCCTTCCCGGGACTAGCGGGGGATGAGCAGTTCTTC. This chain connects TRBV20-1 to TRBJ2-1; TRBD2 matches 14 bases. This CDR3 has 14 amino acids. Trimming at V came to 8 bases and at J to 8 bases, leaving 8 bases not matched to a gene. Germline V gene sequence: CDR1 DFQATT, CDR2 SNEGSKA (reference sequence).

Here the CDR3 DNA reads TGTGCCAGCAGTTACTCATGGCTCTACGAGCAGTACTTC. This gives the protein CASSYSWLYEQYF. This chain connects TRBV6-2 or TRBV6-3 to TRBJ2-7; the D is unclear. Trimming took 0 bases from V and 3 from J, leaving 6 bases between them. Germline V CDR1 and CDR2: MNHEY, SVGEGT. The CDR3 length is 13 residues.

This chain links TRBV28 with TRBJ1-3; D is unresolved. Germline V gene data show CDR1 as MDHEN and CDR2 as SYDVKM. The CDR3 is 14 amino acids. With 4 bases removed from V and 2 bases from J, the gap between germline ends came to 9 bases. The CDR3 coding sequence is TGTGCCAGCAGTTCCTACTTAACTGGAAACACCATATATTTT. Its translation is CASSSYLTGNTIYF.

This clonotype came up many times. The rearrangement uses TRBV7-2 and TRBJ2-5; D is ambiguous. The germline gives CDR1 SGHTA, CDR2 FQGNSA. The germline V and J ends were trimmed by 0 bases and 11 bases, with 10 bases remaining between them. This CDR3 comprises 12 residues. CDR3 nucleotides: TGTGCCAGCAGCTTAGCGCTCTCCCCGCAGTACTTC. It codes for CASSLALSPQYF.

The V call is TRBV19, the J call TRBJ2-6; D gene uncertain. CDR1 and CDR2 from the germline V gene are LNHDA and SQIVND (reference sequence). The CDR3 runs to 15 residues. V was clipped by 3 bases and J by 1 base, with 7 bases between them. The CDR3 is CASSIPASGANVLTF. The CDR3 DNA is TGTGCCAGTAGTATTCCCGCTTCTGGGGCCAACGTCCTGACTTTC. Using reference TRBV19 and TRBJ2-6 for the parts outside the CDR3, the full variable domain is DGGITQSPKYLFRKEGQNVTLSCEQNLNHDAMYWYRQDPGQGLRLIYYSQIVNDFQKGDIAEGYSVSREKKESFPLTVTSAQKNPTAFYLCASSIPASGANVLTFGAGSRLTVL.